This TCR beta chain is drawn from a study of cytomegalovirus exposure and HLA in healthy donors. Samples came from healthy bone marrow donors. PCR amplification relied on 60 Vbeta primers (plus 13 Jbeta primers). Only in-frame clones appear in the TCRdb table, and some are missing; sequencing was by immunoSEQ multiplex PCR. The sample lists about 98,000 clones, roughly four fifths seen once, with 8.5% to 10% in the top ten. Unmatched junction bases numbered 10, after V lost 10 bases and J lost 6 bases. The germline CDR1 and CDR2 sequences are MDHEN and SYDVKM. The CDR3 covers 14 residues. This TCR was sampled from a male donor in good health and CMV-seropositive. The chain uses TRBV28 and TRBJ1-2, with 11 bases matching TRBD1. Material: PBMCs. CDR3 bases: TGTGCCACGGACCGGCGGACAGGGGGCGATGGCTACACCTTC. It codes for CATDRRTGGDGYTF.